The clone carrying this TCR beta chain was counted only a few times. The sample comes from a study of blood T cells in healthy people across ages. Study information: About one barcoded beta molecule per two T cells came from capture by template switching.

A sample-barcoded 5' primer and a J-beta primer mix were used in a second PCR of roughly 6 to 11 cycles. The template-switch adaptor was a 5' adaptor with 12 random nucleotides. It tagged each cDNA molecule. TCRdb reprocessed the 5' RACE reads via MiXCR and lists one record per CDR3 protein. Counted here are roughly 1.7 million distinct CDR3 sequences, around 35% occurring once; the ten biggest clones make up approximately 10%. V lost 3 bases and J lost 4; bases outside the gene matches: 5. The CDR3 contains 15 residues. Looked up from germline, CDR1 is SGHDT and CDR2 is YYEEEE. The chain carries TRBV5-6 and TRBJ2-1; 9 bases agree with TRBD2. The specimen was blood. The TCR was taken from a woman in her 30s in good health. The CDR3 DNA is TGTGCCAGCAGCTACGCGACTAGCGGTTACAATGAGCAGTTCTTC. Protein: CASSYATSGYNEQFF.